This TCR beta chain was recorded in a study of early T cells in non-severe SARS-CoV-2 infection (dated by TCRdb to the early 2020s). Study-wide context: Bulk RNA from unsorted whole blood was used for TCR sequencing, so alpha and beta chains could not be paired. Overall study results and their limits: Matching against VDJdb was skewed toward anti-spike CD8 responses, likely underestimated virus-specific expansions, and missed private and CD4 specificities.

A case-control design nested within a healthcare worker cohort in London, UK, was used, with weekly nasopharyngeal swab PCR tests and blood sampling performed. Healthcare workers were enrolled in the week of the UK lockdown, from 23 to 31 March 2020, and were followed every week for up to about 16 weeks. The method was 5' RACE. The reads were generated on a NextSeq 500. To correct for sequencing error and PCR bias, the TCR library protocol tagged individual cDNA molecules with unique molecular identifiers. Both TCR alpha and beta chains were sequenced, and tight co-correlation was observed between alpha and beta sequence abundances in each sample. On the authors' methods: V gene, J gene and CDR3 annotation of TCR sequences was performed with Decombinator V4. Expanded TCRs were defined as changing significantly between any two time points under a Poisson model with p below 0.0001. TCR abundances were normalised to the total number of TCRs sequenced per sample and expressed as counts per million. VDJdb, accessed 1 November 2021, was searched for CMV, EBV and SARS-CoV-2 annotated TCRs, excluding TCRs annotated for multiple antigens. The public reads were quality trimmed at Q25 with fastp and then assembled into clones with MiXCR by TCRdb, keeping productive beta chains. Identical CDR3 proteins give one entry, which carries the most common genes and DNA. These V and J calls derive from TCRdb rather than the authors' analysis. In all, the sample holds 90,000 to 130,000 distinct CDR3 sequences, and 12% of those were seen once. The ten largest clonotypes hold around 3.2% of the sample.

Remarks on this clonotype: What this receptor recognizes is not known. Base-call qualities are not available, and no considerably larger clone is one nucleotide away.

The source of this sequence is an adult who was a healthcare worker with PCR-confirmed SARS-CoV-2 infection or an uninfected control (not recorded which). The material sequenced was whole blood.

The encoded CDR3 is CASSVGGGTTNEKLFF. The DNA reads as follows: TGTGCCAGCAGTGTCGGAGGGGGGACAACTAATGAAAAACTGTTTTTT. The V gene is TRBV6-1 and the J gene is TRBJ1-4; the D gene is perhaps TRBD1, from 6 matching bases. The CDR3, cysteine through phenylalanine, is 16 amino acids long. CDR3 DNA is the only sequence kept; it has 48 bases, read in frame from the first base. V and J lose 4 bases and 0 bases, and a span of 12 bases separates them. The germline V gene yields MNHNS for CDR1 and SASEGT for CDR2.